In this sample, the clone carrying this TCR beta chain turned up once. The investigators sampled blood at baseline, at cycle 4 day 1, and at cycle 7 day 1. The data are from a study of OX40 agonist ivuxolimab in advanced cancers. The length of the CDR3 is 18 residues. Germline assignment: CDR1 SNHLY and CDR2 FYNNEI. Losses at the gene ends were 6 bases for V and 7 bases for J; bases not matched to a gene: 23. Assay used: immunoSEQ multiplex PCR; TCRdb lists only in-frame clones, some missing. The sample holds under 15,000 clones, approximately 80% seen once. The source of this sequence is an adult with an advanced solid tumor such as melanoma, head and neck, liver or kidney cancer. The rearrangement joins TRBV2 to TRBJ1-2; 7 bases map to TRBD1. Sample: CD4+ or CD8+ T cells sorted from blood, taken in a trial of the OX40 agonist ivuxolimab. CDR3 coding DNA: TGTGCCAGCAGCCAAAGAGGGACAGTCTGGCCTGTATCTGCTGGCTACACCTTC. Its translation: CASSQRGTVWPVSAGYTF.